The rows below give T cell receptor beta chains drawn from one sample of a study of T cell responses to AZD1222 COVID-19 vaccine. Libraries were prepared by immunoSEQ multiplex PCR; TCRdb keeps only in-frame clonotypes and omits some of them. The sample has approximately 68,000 clones, around 88% seen once; the top ten hold around 19%. The sample in question was peripheral blood, obtained on day 0 of AZD1222 vaccination. The receptors shown here come from an adult in good health. The CDR3 runs from the conserved cysteine through the conserved F or W. Clone size is stated in some rows and not others, as once, few, many or a class when expanded.

clone_size	v_call	cdr3_aa
NA	TRBV7-7	CASSPQGGAEETQYF
NA	TRBV25-1	CASSFGSYNSPLHF
NA	TRBV28	CASSQDRVYGYTF
NA	TRBV27	CASSTLVTGGIYNEQFF
NA	TRBV27	CASSPIAGVVGNEQFF
NA	TRBV30	CAWSGRVAYNSPLHF
NA	TRBV3-1/TRBV3-2	CASSQETSGAAEQFF
NA	TRBV11-2	CASRQIREQYF
NA	TRBV15	CATSRDSRAEAFF
NA	TRBV2	CASSWTGSPSGNTIYF
NA	TRBV6-5	CASSYDSRNSYEQYF
NA	TRBV13	CASSLGSVWSFLAEISSYEQYF
NA	TRBV28	CASREPGQGNTIYF
once	TRBV27	CASSPFRTGRNQPQHF
NA	TRBV7-2	CASSLASGGADTQYF
NA	TRBV7-3	CASSAGGGYGYTF
NA	TRBV3-1/TRBV3-2	CASSQPTGKSHSYNEQFF
few	TRBV3-1/TRBV3-2	CASSQDIFLTGEEDEQYF
NA	TRBV7-2	CASSSLGTATYGYTF
NA	TRBV28	CASSRGTVMIGELFF
few	TRBV4-1	CASSQVDMGFSYNEQFF
once	TRBV30	CAWKGLGGRGYTF
once	TRBV4-2	CASSQDPISYEQYF
NA	TRBV2	CASRYTQNTEAFF
NA	TRBV6-4	CASSTGRNTEAFF
NA	TRBV24-1	CATSGGTSGGQYNEQFF
NA	TRBV5-4	CASSPGLGVLETQYF
few	TRBV9	CASSADSYEQYF
NA	TRBV11-3	CASSLDLGQGATDTQYF
once	TRBV5-4	CASSLDGRGKGYTF
few	TRBV4-1	CASSQEPSNEQFF
NA	TRBV28	CASSSSPGTGDTEAFF
NA	TRBV4-3	CASSQDLQEPETQYF
NA	TRBV6-5	CASSRGWDREQYF
NA	TRBV6-4	CASSDRAGQGDTQYF
NA	TRBV27	CASSLSYRGSDTQYF
NA	TRBV19	CASSIGTASSYEQYF
NA	TRBV30	CAWSTLRTRSFLPNEQFF
NA	TRBV28	CASSLSFGNTIYF
once	TRBV5-4	CASSLEAGAGRTQYF
NA	TRBV5-6	CASSKSRDGYSNQPQHF
once	TRBV6-4	CASSDVSGGPDTQYF
NA	TRBV7-8	CASSAEGAAGRGF
few	TRBV7-9	CASSLEGGQFF
NA	TRBV7-3	CASSLRWGGGYTF
once	TRBV30	CAWSLQGVETQYF
NA	TRBV6-5	CASSPGTGHYNEQFF
NA	TRBV5-1	CASKSGTGSSYEQYF
NA	TRBV30	CAWSVPRRDRGDGYTF
NA	TRBV3-1/TRBV3-2	CASSQAPGLGPQHF
NA	TRBV9	CASSVGGTGTEAFF
NA	TRBV4-1	CASSLGTGGDYNQPQHF
NA	TRBV7-2	CASSARDGTGIEKLFF
NA	TRBV2	CASIGQGGSPLHF
NA	TRBV5-5	CASSGKLSGNTIYF